This T cell receptor (beta chain) was retrieved from a study of cytomegalovirus exposure and HLA in healthy donors. Germline V gene data show CDR1 as SGHRS and CDR2 as YFSETQ. The ends were cut back, 0 bases at V and 4 bases at J, with 5 bases in the middle. The CDR3 is made up of 13 amino acids. This clone has just a few counts. Both 60 Vbeta primers and 13 Jbeta primers went into the PCR. Assay used: immunoSEQ multiplex PCR; TCRdb lists only in-frame clones, some missing. Among approximately 160,000 clones, 82% were seen once, and the ten largest hold more than 1.3%. At sampling all donors were nominally healthy, likely with unrecorded immune exposures.

The receptor's source is a girl aged 10 to 17 in good health and CMV-seropositive. The sequenced sample consisted of PBMCs. J is TRBJ1-5 and V is TRBV5-1, with unresolved D. Here the CDR3 DNA reads TGCGCCAGCAGCTTGGACGGGAATCAGCCCCAGCATTTT. Translated: CASSLDGNQPQHF.